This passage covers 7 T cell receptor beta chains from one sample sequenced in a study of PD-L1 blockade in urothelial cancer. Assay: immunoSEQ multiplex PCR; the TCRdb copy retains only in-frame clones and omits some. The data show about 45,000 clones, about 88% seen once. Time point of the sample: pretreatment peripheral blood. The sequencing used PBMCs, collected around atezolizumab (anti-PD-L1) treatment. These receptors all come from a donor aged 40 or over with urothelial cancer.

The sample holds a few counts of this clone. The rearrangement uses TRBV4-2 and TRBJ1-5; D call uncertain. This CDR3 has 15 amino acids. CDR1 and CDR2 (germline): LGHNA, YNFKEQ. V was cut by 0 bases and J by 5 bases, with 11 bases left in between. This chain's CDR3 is CASSQEWRVDQPQHF. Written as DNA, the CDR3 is TGTGCCAGCAGCCAAGAGTGGCGGGTAGATCAGCCCCAGCATTTT.

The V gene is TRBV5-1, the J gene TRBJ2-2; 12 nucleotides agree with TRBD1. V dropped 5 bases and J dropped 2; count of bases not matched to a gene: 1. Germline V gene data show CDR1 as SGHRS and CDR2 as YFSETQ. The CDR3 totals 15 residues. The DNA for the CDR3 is TGCGCCAGCAGGGGGACAGGGGGCAACACCGGGGAGCTGTTTTTT. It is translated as CASRGTGGNTGELFF.

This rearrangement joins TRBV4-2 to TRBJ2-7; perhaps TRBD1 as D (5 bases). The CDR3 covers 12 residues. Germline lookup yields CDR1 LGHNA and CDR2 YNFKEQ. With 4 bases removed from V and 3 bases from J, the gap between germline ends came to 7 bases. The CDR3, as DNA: TGTGCCAGCAGCCCCGACAGCTACGAGCAGTACTTC. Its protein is CASSPDSYEQYF.

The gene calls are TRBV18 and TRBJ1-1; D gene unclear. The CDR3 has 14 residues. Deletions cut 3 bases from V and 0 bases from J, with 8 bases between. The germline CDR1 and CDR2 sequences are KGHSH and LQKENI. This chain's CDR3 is CASSPRSLNTEAFF. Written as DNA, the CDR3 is TGTGCCAGCTCACCTCGGAGCTTGAACACTGAAGCTTTCTTT.

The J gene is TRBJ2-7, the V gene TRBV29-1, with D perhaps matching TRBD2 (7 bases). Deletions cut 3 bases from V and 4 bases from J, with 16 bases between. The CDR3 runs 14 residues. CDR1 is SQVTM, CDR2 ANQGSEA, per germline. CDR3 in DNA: TGCAGCGTTGACGGACTAGGAGGGGGATACGAGCAGTACTTC. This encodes CSVDGLGGGYEQYF.

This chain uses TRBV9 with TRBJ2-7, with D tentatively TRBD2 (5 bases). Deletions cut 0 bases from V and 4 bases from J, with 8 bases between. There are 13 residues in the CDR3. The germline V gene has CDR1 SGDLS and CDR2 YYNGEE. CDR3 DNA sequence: TGTGCCAGCAGCGTAGATTGGGAGTACGAGCAGTACTTC. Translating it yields CASSVDWEYEQYF.

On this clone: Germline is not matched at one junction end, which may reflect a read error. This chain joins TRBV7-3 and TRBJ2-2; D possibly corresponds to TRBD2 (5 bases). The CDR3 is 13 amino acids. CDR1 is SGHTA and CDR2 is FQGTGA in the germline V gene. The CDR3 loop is CASSLQNTGELLF. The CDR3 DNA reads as TGTGCCAGCAGCCTTCAGAACACCGGGGAGCTGCTTTTT.